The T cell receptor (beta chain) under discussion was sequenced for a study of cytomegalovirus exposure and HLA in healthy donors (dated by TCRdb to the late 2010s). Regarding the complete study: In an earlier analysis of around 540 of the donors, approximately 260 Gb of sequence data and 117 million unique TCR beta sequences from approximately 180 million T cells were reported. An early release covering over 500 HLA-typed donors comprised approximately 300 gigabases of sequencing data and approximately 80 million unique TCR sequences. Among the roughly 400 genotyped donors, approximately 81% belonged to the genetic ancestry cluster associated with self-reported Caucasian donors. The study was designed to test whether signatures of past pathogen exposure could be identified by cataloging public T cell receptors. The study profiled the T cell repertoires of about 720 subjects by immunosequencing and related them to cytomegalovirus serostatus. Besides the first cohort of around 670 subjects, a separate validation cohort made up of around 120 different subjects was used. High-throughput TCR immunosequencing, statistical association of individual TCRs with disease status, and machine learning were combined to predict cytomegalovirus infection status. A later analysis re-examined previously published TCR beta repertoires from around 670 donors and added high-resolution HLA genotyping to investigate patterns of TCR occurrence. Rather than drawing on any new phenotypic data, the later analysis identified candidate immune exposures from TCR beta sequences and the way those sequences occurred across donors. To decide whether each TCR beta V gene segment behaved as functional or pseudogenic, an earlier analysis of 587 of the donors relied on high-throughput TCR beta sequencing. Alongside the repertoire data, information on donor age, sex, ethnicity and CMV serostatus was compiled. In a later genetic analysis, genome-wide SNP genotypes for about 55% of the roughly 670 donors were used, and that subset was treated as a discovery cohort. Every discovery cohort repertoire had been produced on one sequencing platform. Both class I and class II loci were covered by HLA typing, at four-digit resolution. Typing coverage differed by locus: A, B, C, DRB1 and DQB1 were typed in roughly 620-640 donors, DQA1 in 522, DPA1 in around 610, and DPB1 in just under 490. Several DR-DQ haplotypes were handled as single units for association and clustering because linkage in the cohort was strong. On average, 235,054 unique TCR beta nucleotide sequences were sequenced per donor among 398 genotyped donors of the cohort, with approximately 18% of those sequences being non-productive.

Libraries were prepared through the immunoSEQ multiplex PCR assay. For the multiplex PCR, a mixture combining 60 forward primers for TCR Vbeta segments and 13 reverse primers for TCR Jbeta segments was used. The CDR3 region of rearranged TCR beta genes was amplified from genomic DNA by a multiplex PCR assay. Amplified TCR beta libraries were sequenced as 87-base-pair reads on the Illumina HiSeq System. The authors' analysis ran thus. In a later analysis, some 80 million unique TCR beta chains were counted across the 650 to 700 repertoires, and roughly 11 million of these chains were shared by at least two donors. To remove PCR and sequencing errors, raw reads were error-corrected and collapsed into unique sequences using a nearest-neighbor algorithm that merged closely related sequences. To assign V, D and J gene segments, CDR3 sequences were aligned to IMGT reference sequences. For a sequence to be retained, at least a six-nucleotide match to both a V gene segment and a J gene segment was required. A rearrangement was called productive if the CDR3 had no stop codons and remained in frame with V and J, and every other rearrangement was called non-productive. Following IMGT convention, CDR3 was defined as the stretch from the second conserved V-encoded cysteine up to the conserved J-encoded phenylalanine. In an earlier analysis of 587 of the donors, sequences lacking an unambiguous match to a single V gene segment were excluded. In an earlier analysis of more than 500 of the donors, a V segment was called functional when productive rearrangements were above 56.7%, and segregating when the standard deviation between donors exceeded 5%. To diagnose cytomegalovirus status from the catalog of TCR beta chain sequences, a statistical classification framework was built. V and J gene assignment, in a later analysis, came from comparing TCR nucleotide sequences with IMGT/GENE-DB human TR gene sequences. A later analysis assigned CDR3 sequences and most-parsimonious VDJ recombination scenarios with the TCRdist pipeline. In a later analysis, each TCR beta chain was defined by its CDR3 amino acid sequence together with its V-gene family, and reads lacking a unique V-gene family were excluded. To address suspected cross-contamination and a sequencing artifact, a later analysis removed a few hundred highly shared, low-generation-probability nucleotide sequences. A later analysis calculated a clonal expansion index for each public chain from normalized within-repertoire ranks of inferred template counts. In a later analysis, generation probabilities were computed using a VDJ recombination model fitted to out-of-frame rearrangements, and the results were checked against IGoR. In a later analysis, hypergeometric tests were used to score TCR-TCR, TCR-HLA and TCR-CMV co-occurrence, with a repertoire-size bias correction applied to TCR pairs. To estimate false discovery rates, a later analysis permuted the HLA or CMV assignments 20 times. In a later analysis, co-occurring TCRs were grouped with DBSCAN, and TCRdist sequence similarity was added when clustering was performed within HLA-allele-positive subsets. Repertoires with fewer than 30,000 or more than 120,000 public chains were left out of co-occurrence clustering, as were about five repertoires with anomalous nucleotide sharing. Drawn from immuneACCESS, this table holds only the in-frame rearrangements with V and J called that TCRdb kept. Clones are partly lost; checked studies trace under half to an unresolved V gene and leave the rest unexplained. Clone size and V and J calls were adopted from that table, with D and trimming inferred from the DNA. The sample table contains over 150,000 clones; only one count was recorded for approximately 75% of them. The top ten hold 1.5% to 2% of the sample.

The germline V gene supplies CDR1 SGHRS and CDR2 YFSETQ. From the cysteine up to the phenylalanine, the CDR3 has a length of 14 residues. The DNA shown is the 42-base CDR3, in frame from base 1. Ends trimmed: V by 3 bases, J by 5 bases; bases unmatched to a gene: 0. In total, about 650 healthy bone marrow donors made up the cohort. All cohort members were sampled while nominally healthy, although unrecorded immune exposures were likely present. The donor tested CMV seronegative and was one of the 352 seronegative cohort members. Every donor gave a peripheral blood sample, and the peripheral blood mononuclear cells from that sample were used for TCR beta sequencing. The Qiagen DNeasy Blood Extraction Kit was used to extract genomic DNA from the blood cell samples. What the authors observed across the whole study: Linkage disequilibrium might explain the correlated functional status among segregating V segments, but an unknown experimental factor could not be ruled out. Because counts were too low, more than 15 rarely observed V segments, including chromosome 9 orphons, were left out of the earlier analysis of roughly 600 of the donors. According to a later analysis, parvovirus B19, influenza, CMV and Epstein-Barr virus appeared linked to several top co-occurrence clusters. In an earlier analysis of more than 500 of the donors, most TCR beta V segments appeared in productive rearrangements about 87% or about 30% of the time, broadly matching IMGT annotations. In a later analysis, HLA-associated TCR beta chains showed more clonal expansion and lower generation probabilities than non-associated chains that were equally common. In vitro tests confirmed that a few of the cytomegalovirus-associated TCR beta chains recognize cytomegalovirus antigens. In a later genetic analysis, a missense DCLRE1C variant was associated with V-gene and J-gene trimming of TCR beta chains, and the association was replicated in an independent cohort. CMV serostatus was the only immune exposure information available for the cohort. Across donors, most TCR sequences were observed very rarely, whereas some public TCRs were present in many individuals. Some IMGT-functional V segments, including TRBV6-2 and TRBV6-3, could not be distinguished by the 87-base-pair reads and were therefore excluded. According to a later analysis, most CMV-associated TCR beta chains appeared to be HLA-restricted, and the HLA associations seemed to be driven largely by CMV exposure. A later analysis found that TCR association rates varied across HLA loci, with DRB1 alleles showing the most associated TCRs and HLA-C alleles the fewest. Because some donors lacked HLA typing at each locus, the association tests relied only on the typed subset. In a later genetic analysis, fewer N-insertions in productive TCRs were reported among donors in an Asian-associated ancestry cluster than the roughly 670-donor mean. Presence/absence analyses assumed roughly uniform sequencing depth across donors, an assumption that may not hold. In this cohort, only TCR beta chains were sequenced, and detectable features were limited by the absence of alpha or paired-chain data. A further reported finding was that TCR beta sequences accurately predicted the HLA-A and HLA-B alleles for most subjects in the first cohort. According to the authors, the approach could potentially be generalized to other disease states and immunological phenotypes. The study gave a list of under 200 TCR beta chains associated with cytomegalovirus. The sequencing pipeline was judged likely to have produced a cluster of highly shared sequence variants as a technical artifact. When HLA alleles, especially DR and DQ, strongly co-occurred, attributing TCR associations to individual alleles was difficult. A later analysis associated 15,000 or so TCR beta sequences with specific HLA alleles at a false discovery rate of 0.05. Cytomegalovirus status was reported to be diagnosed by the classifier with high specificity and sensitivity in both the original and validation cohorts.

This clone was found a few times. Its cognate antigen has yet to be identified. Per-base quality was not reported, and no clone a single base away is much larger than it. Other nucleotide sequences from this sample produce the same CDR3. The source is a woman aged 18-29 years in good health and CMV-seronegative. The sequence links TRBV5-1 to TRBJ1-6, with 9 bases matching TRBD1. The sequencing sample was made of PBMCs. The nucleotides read TGCGCCAGCAGCTGGACAGGGGATAATTCACCCCTCCACTTT. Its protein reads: CASSWTGDNSPLHF.